Each of the 32 T cell receptor beta chains below was sequenced from the same sample in a study of blood T cell repertoires in COVID-19. Using immunoSEQ multiplex PCR, the repertoire was profiled, and TCRdb retains in-frame clones only, with some absent. Among approximately 60,000 clones listed, around 80% were seen once. Sequenced material: peripheral blood. Source of these receptors: a man in his 60s with acute or convalescent COVID-19.

The chain links TRBV30 to TRBJ2-1; 7 bases line up with TRBD2. Germline V gene data show CDR1 as GTSNPN and CDR2 as SVGIG (reference sequence). V was clipped by 3 bases and J by 9 bases; unmatched bases: 8. The CDR3 length is 13 residues. CDR3: CAWSPLAVGEQFF. The CDR3 DNA reads TGTGCCTGGAGCCCCCTAGCGGTGGGTGAGCAGTTCTTC.

The chain is built from TRBV10-1 and TRBJ2-5, with 7 bases identical to TRBD2. Per the germline V gene, CDR1 is WNHNN and CDR2 is SYGVQD (reference sequence). Trimming took 5 bases from V and 0 from J; bases not matched to a gene: 3. The CDR3 has 14 residues. As DNA, the CDR3 is TGCGCCAGCAGTTCCCTAGCGGACCAAGAGACCCAGTACTTC. It yields the protein CASSSLADQETQYF.

The chain employs TRBV11-2 and TRBJ2-5, with 11 bases identical to TRBD2. The CDR3 consists of 16 residues. V was clipped by 5 bases and J by 5 bases; unmatched bases: 10. CDR1 and CDR2 from the germline V gene are SGHAT and FQNNGV. CDR3 sequence reads: CASSHGIAGGWETQYF. DNA for the CDR3: TGTGCCAGCAGCCATGGGATAGCGGGAGGGTGGGAGACCCAGTACTTC. Looking up the rest from reference TRBV11-2 and TRBJ2-5 gives the full variable domain: EAGVAQSPRYKIIEKRQSVAFWCNPISGHATLYWYQQILGQGPKLLIQFQNNGVVDDSQLPKDRFSAERLKGVDSTLKIQPAKLEDSAVYLCASSHGIAGGWETQYFGPGTRLLVL.

J is TRBJ1-5 and V is TRBV28, with 9 bases lining up with TRBD1. Trimming cost V 5 bases and J 3 bases; bases outside gene matches: 8. The germline CDR1 and CDR2 sequences are MDHEN and SYDVKM. The CDR3 length is 16 residues. The CDR3 region is CASSPGQGMVNQPQHF. CDR3 coding DNA: TGTGCCAGCAGTCCGGGACAGGGAATGGTCAATCAGCCCCAGCATTTT.

This clone qualifies as medium-sized. This chain joins TRBV9 and TRBJ2-2, with D tentatively TRBD2 (5 bases). Germline V lookup: CDR1 SGDLS, CDR2 YYNGEE. V was shortened by 6 bases and J by 7 bases, with 16 bases between the two germline ends. This CDR3 has 14 amino acids. The CDR3 reads CASTPVVAGGELFF. The CDR3 coding sequence is TGTGCCAGCACCCCGGTGGTCGCGGGCGGGGAGCTGTTTTTT.

This chain links TRBV24-1 with TRBJ1-5, with 8 bases that match TRBD1. The CDR3 runs to 16 residues. CDR1 is KGHDR and CDR2 is SFDVKD in the germline V gene. V dropped 4 bases and J dropped 3; count of bases not matched to a gene: 7. For the CDR3, the DNA is TGTGCCACCAGTGACCCCCGGACAGGGAACAATCAGCCCCAGCATTTT. It encodes CATSDPRTGNNQPQHF.

This chain joins TRBV5-1 and TRBJ2-7, with 7 bases matching TRBD2. The length of the CDR3 is 15 residues. V shed 1 base, J shed 4 bases, and the junction held 8 bases outside the gene matches. The germline gives CDR1 SGHRS, CDR2 YFSETQ. CDR3 DNA: TGCGCCAGCAGCTTGTATGCGGGAGATCTGTACGAGCAGTACTTC. Translating it yields CASSLYAGDLYEQYF.

The chain has TRBV2 and TRBJ2-2; 7 bases are shared with TRBD2. The germline V gene encodes CDR1 SNHLY and CDR2 FYNNEI. This CDR3 has 14 amino acids. As DNA, the CDR3 is TGTGCTTCCGGGACTAAGACCTTTGTCGGGGAGCTGTTTTTT. As protein: CASGTKTFVGELFF.

The V gene is TRBV5-1, the J gene TRBJ1-6; D is perhaps TRBD1 (6 bases). The CDR3 is 16 amino acids. The germline V and J ends were trimmed by 4 bases and 0 bases, with 11 bases remaining between them. The germline V gene encodes CDR1 SGHRS and CDR2 YFSETQ. CDR3 DNA: TGCGCCAGCAGCCAGGACAGTAGCTCCTATAATTCACCCCTCCACTTT. This codes for CASSQDSSSYNSPLHF.

The rearrangement joins TRBV2 to TRBJ2-5, with TRBD2 identical over 7 bases. V gave up 8 bases and J gave up 3 bases; unmatched junction bases: 9. Germline V gene sequence: CDR1 SNHLY, CDR2 FYNNEI. This CDR3 is 14 amino acids long. DNA of the CDR3: TGTGCCAGCGACCTGAGCGGGAAGAAAGAGACCCAGTACTTC. It yields the protein CASDLSGKKETQYF.

This chain uses TRBV7-2 with TRBJ2-1, with 9 bases lining up with TRBD1. J gave up 7 bases and V 2 bases, and 12 bases lay outside the gene matches. The CDR3 spans 17 residues. Germline V gene data show CDR1 as SGHTA and CDR2 as FQGNSA. The CDR3 nucleotides are TGTGCCAGCAGCTTATCTCTCGGGACAGGGTCAAAGAATGAGCAGTTCTTC. Encoded protein: CASSLSLGTGSKNEQFF.

This clone was observed a single time. V gene TRBV28 combines with J gene TRBJ2-3; 7 nucleotides agree with TRBD2. V trimming: 1 base; J trimming: 0 bases; junction bases outside the gene matches: 4. The CDR3 runs to 16 residues. Germline V gene data show CDR1 as MDHEN and CDR2 as SYDVKM. CDR3 sequence: CASSLSGGGSTDTQYF. CDR3 sequence (DNA): TGTGCCAGCAGTTTATCTGGGGGAGGGAGCACAGATACGCAGTATTTT.

This clone was seen only a few times. The chain employs TRBV27 and TRBJ2-3, with 11 bases lining up with TRBD2. Germline CDR1 MNHEY, CDR2 SMNVEV (reference sequence). V dropped 6 bases and J dropped 1; count of bases not matched to a gene: 3. The CDR3 has 15 amino acids. CDR3 amino acids: CASSLLAGGTDTQYF. The CDR3 DNA is TGTGCCAGCAGCTTACTAGCGGGGGGCACAGATACGCAGTATTTT.

This clone was seen more than once but under ten times. The genes are TRBV6-2 or TRBV6-3 and TRBJ2-7, with 7 bases fitting TRBD2. The germline CDR1 and CDR2 sequences are MNHEY and SVGEGT. There are 13 residues in the CDR3. The trim removed 2 bases at V and 6 bases at J, leaving 4 bases unmatched. This CDR3 reads CASSYGVAGEQYF. CDR3 nucleotides: TGTGCCAGCAGTTACGGGGTAGCGGGCGAGCAGTACTTC.

V is TRBV7-2 and J is TRBJ2-3, with TRBD2 identical over 9 bases. This CDR3 comprises 15 residues. Trimming removed 5 bases from V and 5 bases from J; junction bases left unmatched: 8. Per germline, CDR1 SGHTA and CDR2 FQGNSA. This CDR3 reads CASSPRGRGGDTQYF. CDR3 in DNA: TGTGCCAGCAGCCCTAGAGGGCGGGGGGGAGATACGCAGTATTTT.

CDR3 nucleotides: TGCGCCAGCAGCTTGGCTACAGCCTTAGGTGAGCAGTACTTC. It is translated as CASSLATALGEQYF. The chain carries TRBV5-1 and TRBJ2-7; the D is unclear. V was pared by 0 bases and J by 7 bases, with 14 bases between. The germline V gene has CDR1 SGHRS and CDR2 YFSETQ. This CDR3 comprises 14 residues.

CDR3 in amino acids: CASRFVLGNEQFF. The CDR3 nucleotides are TGTGCCAGCAGGTTTGTTCTAGGTAACGAGCAGTTCTTC. The chain is built from TRBV7-9 and TRBJ2-1; no clear D gene. The CDR3 contains 13 residues. V lost 6 bases, J lost 10 bases, and 16 bases lay in between. Germline CDR1 is SEHNR and CDR2 is FQNEAQ (reference sequence).

The chain has TRBV11-2 and TRBJ2-1; no clear D gene. CDR1 is SGHAT, CDR2 FQNNGV, per germline. The CDR3 sequence is 15 residues long. Deletions cut 4 bases from V and 0 bases from J, with 10 bases between. The CDR3 DNA reads TGTGCCAGCAGCTCACACAAAAACTCCTACAATGAGCAGTTCTTC. Translated, it gives CASSSHKNSYNEQFF.

The chain employs TRBV28 and TRBJ1-3, with 10 positions matching TRBD1. Germline loops: CDR1 MDHEN, CDR2 SYDVKM. V shed 10 bases, J shed 7 bases, and the junction held 10 bases outside the gene matches. The CDR3 has 14 residues. DNA for the CDR3: TGTGCCACCATAAGACAGGGGGCTTGGAACACCATATATTTT. This codes for CATIRQGAWNTIYF.

The chain recombines TRBV19 with TRBJ1-6; D perhaps matches TRBD1 (5 bases). Trimming pared 3 bases from V and 0 bases from J, leaving 6 bases between. There are 15 residues in the CDR3. Germline-derived CDR1 and CDR2 are LNHDA and SQIVND (reference sequence). CDR3 region: CASSIGGSYNSPLHF. CDR3 coding DNA: TGTGCCAGTAGTATCGGGGGCTCCTATAATTCACCCCTCCACTTT.

The V and J genes are TRBV29-1 and TRBJ1-4; 8 bases match TRBD1. Germline trimming cut 6 bases from V and 7 bases from J; bases unmatched to any gene: 4. This CDR3 is 12 amino acids long. The germline CDR1 and CDR2 sequences are SQVTM and ANQGSEA. The CDR3 loop is CSVDRGGEKLFF. Written as DNA, the CDR3 is TGCAGCGTAGACAGGGGAGGTGAAAAACTGTTTTTT.

The chain is built from TRBV5-1 and TRBJ2-7; D uncertain. Trimming pared 0 bases from V and 6 bases from J, leaving 13 bases between. The CDR3 is 14 residues long. Germline V gives CDR1 SGHRS, CDR2 YFSETQ. CDR3 sequence (DNA): TGCGCCAGCAGCTTGGTGGTTAGCCACGGCGAGCAGTACTTC. Residues: CASSLVVSHGEQYF.

The chain links TRBV5-1 to TRBJ2-6, with 10 bases fitting TRBD1. Trimming removed 3 bases from V and 0 bases from J; junction bases left unmatched: 3. The length of the CDR3 is 17 residues. Germline assignment: CDR1 SGHRS and CDR2 YFSETQ. Here the CDR3 reads CASSWGTGASGANVLTF. The DNA for the CDR3 is TGCGCCAGCAGCTGGGGGACAGGGGCCTCTGGGGCCAACGTCCTGACTTTC.

V and J are TRBV14 and TRBJ2-7; a weak D match, TRBD2 (6 bases). Looked up from germline, CDR1 is SGHDN and CDR2 is FVKESK. Between the trimmed V and J ends, which lost 6 bases and 9 bases, there was a span of 21 bases. This CDR3 contains 14 residues. The CDR3 nucleotides are TGTGCCAGCAGTCTCAACACCGGGACTTCCTGGCAGTACTTC. It yields the protein CASSLNTGTSWQYF.

The rearrangement joins TRBV9 to TRBJ1-6; D call uncertain. This CDR3 is 12 amino acids long. Germline lookup yields CDR1 SGDLS and CDR2 YYNGEE. V dropped 2 bases and J dropped 13 bases, with 10 bases sitting between them. DNA of the CDR3: TGTGCCAGCAGCGTCGGGGTCGGGCCCCTCCACTTT. Protein sequence: CASSVGVGPLHF.

This chain links TRBV9 with TRBJ2-3; D perhaps matches TRBD2 (6 bases). With 3 bases removed from V and 4 bases from J, the gap between germline ends came to 15 bases. The V gene's germline CDR1 is SGDLS and CDR2 YYNGEE. The CDR3 is made up of 15 amino acids. The CDR3, as DNA: TGTGCCAGCAGCGCTTCGGGAGTGGGCGCAGATACGCAGTATTTT. Translated: CASSASGVGADTQYF.

This chain connects TRBV30 to TRBJ2-3, with TRBD2 identical over 14 bases. Germline V lookup: CDR1 GTSNPN, CDR2 SVGIG (reference sequence). Trimming took 4 bases from V and 5 from J; bases not matched to a gene: 8. The length of the CDR3 is 16 residues. This chain's CDR3 is CAWNSGLAGVVDTQYF. DNA for the CDR3: TGTGCCTGGAATTCGGGACTAGCGGGAGTTGTAGATACGCAGTATTTT.

This chain connects TRBV10-3 to TRBJ2-1; TRBD1 agrees at 7 bases. The CDR3 consists of 17 residues. The V gene end was trimmed by 6 bases and the J gene end by 0 bases; junction bases not matched to a gene: 11. The germline V gene encodes CDR1 ENHRY and CDR2 SYGVKD. The CDR3 DNA sequence: TGTGCCATCAGCAACAGGGGTGCTGGCAGCTCCTACAATGAGCAGTTCTTC. It yields the protein CAISNRGAGSSYNEQFF.

V is TRBV13 and J is TRBJ2-5, with 14 nucleotides matching TRBD2. The CDR3 is 19 residues long. Germline-derived CDR1 and CDR2 are PRHDT and FYEKMQ (reference sequence). Germline trimming cut 2 bases from V and 4 bases from J; bases unmatched to any gene: 12. The CDR3 loop reads CASSLRTSGRPGGRETQYF. For the CDR3, the DNA is TGTGCCAGCAGCTTACGGACTAGCGGGAGGCCCGGGGGTAGAGAGACCCAGTACTTC. The full variable domain, rest sourced from reference TRBV13 and TRBJ2-5, is AAGVIQSPRHLIKEKRETATLKCYPIPRHDTVYWYQQGPGQDPQFLISFYEKMQSDKGSIPDRFSAQQFSDYHSELNMSSLELGDSALYFCASSLRTSGRPGGRETQYFGPGTRLLVL.

The V call is TRBV5-6, the J call TRBJ1-2; TRBD1 is a possible D gene (5 bases). The CDR3 contains 13 residues. CDR1 SGHDT and CDR2 YYEEEE come from the germline V gene. Trimming removed 5 bases at V and 6 bases at J, with 14 bases between. This CDR3 is CASRRTRGNGYTF. The CDR3, as DNA: TGTGCCAGCAGACGGACCCGGGGGAATGGCTACACCTTC.

The gene calls are TRBV30 and TRBJ2-6; weak D call: TRBD2 (5 bases). Germline V gives CDR1 GTSNPN, CDR2 SVGIG (reference sequence). Trimming removed 7 bases from V and 4 bases from J, with 11 bases in between. The CDR3 length is 13 residues. The CDR3: CASTPGGANVLTF. The DNA for the CDR3 is TGTGCCTCCACGCCGGGAGGGGCCAACGTCCTGACTTTC.

This chain's CDR3 is CASSQDWRGWETQYF. The CDR3 DNA is TGCGCCAGCAGCCAAGATTGGCGGGGTTGGGAGACCCAGTACTTC. The chain employs TRBV4-3 and TRBJ2-5; perhaps TRBD2 as D (6 bases). V lost 0 bases, J lost 5 bases, and 13 bases lay in between. Germline CDR1 is LGHNA and CDR2 is YSLEER. The CDR3 loop spans 15 amino acids.